Listed below are T cell receptor beta chains from one sample, sequenced in a study of control samples from healthy donors and cancer patients. Assay used: immunoSEQ multiplex PCR; TCRdb lists only in-frame clones, some missing. The repertoire holds some 90,000 clones, about 89% seen once, with roughly 7.2% in the top ten. Input material: blood. These receptors originate from a woman aged 55-70 years in good health. The CDR3 runs from the conserved cysteine through the conserved F or W. Fields, in order: V gene, CDR3 protein.

v_gene: TRBV7-9; CDR3aa: CASSPSHEAFF
v_gene: TRBV29-1; CDR3aa: CSVRTGTSSSYNEQFF
v_gene: TRBV28; CDR3aa: CASSSNVRGAYQPQHF
v_gene: TRBV6-1; CDR3aa: CASSEPHRNTEAFF
v_gene: TRBV2; CDR3aa: CASSEDRSGANVLTF
v_gene: TRBV27; CDR3aa: CASSLSVGSYEQYF
v_gene: TRBV2; CDR3aa: CASSVRTSGGETQYF
v_gene: TRBV13; CDR3aa: CASSPRDSNSPLHF
v_gene: TRBV6-2/TRBV6-3; CDR3aa: CASSYSSGTVNEQFF
v_gene: TRBV5-4; CDR3aa: CASSPRQGASTGELFF
v_gene: TRBV7-2; CDR3aa: CASSRLAARNEQFF
v_gene: TRBV19; CDR3aa: CASSRDRSGANVLTF
v_gene: TRBV4-1; CDR3aa: CASSQDEGLDDTQYF
v_gene: TRBV7-6; CDR3aa: CASSLERAGNTEAFF
v_gene: TRBV6-4; CDR3aa: CASSDQGASDTQYF
v_gene: TRBV27; CDR3aa: CASSFVGNEKLFF
v_gene: TRBV6-6; CDR3aa: CASSLPGVNYGYTF
v_gene: TRBV7-9; CDR3aa: CASSLTGGGTEAFF
v_gene: TRBV27; CDR3aa: CASSLSQSSPLHF
v_gene: TRBV5-5; CDR3aa: CASSPSGGSRETQYF
v_gene: TRBV5-1; CDR3aa: CASSLEGVSYNEQFF
v_gene: TRBV5-8; CDR3aa: CASSQFSGANVLTF
v_gene: TRBV7-3; CDR3aa: CASSSLNTGELFF
v_gene: TRBV29-1; CDR3aa: CSAFQGKSTEAFF
v_gene: TRBV20-1; CDR3aa: CSARLGREAFF
v_gene: TRBV28; CDR3aa: CASSPTSGQGSYEQYF
v_gene: TRBV6-4; CDR3aa: CASSESGDNEQFF
v_gene: TRBV6-6; CDR3aa: CASSYFPGAGNTEAFF
v_gene: TRBV4-3; CDR3aa: CASSQRQGKGYGYTF
v_gene: TRBV10-3; CDR3aa: CAISEGGFNTEAFF
v_gene: TRBV2; CDR3aa: CASRKGVYYGYTF
v_gene: TRBV2; CDR3aa: CASSDRPLDEQYF
v_gene: TRBV5-4; CDR3aa: CASSKSTAFAGNTIYF
v_gene: TRBV6-6; CDR3aa: CASSPGTGGSLYGYTF
v_gene: TRBV18; CDR3aa: CASSPPENPYEQYF
v_gene: TRBV18; CDR3aa: CASSPAGTSGADTQYF
v_gene: TRBV29-1; CDR3aa: CSGGTPRGYTF